These 31 T cell receptor beta chains originate from one sample sequenced in a study of blood T cell repertoires in COVID-19 (dated by TCRdb to between 2020 and 2021). The library was produced with the immunoSEQ multiplex PCR assay. The clones in this table, taken by TCRdb from immuneACCESS, are in-frame only. Not every clone is retained; where verified, under half of the shortfall comes from an unresolved V gene, and the cause of the rest is unknown. The sample table shows 150,000 to 180,000 clones, and approximately 83% are seen once. The top ten hold 25% to 30% of the sample. The sequencing sample was made of peripheral blood. The source is a woman aged 55 to 70 with acute or convalescent COVID-19.

This chain joins TRBV4-2 and TRBJ2-7; 8 bases match TRBD2. Germline assignment: CDR1 LGHNA and CDR2 YNFKEQ. There are 15 residues in the CDR3. V shed 3 bases, J shed 5 bases, and the junction held 9 bases outside the gene matches. The CDR3 here is CASSHLLRGANEQYF. The CDR3, as DNA: TGTGCCAGCAGCCACCTTCTGCGGGGGGCAAACGAGCAGTACTTC.

This clone was found a few times. The chain combines TRBV6-6 with TRBJ1-5; a weak D match, TRBD1 (5 bases). Trimming removed 6 bases from V and 5 bases from J, with 14 bases in between. Germline V gives CDR1 MNHNY, CDR2 SVGAGI (reference sequence). The CDR3 has 14 amino acids. The CDR3 loop is CASRIIRGDQPQHF. DNA of the CDR3: TGTGCCAGCAGGATAATACGGGGGGATCAGCCCCAGCATTTT.

The rearrangement links TRBV6-2 or TRBV6-3 to TRBJ1-1; 7 bases line up with TRBD1. With V trimmed by 5 bases and J by 8 bases, 2 bases remained unmatched. Germline V gives CDR1 MNHEY, CDR2 SVGEGT. The CDR3 has 11 amino acids. CDR3 sequence: CASSQGQEAFF. DNA of the CDR3: TGTGCCAGCAGTCAGGGACAGGAAGCTTTCTTT.

The chain couples TRBV9 to TRBJ2-3; possibly TRBD1 for D (6 bases). This CDR3 has 14 amino acids. Germline V lookup: CDR1 SGDLS, CDR2 YYNGEE. V lost 0 bases and J 5 bases, leaving 10 bases between the germline ends. CDR3 coding DNA: TGTGCCAGCAGCGTAGGGGGGCCTCGAGATACGCAGTATTTT. It is translated as CASSVGGPRDTQYF.

This clone was counted a few times. The chain joins TRBV9 to TRBJ2-5, with D perhaps TRBD2 (5 bases). The CDR3 length is 13 residues. Germline-derived CDR1 and CDR2 are SGDLS and YYNGEE. With 5 bases removed from V and 4 bases from J, the gap between germline ends came to 12 bases. CDR3 residues: CASRRADSETQYF. CDR3 nucleotide sequence: TGTGCCAGCAGGAGGGCGGACTCAGAGACCCAGTACTTC.

This chain uses TRBV9 with TRBJ1-6; D unclear. The V and J ends lost 3 bases and 10 bases respectively, with 20 bases between them. The CDR3 runs to 16 residues. Per germline, CDR1 SGDLS and CDR2 YYNGEE. The CDR3 sequence: CASSAGGRDDPSPLHF. CDR3 bases: TGTGCCAGCAGCGCCGGCGGTAGAGATGATCCCTCACCCCTCCACTTT. The full variable domain, its missing parts supplied by reference TRBV9 and TRBJ1-6, is DSGVTQTPKHLITATGQRVTLRCSPRSGDLSVYWYQQSLDQGLQFLIQYYNGEERAKGNILERFSAQQFPDLHSELNLSSLELGDSALYFCASSAGGRDDPSPLHFGNGTRLTVT.

The rearrangement uses TRBV27 and TRBJ2-3; 13 bases match TRBD2. The germline V gene has CDR1 MNHEY and CDR2 SMNVEV (reference sequence). V lost 6 bases and J lost 8; bases outside the gene matches: 14. The CDR3 runs to 17 residues. The DNA of the CDR3 is TGTGCCAGCAGAATATCAATTACCCGGACTAGCGGGGGTACGCAGTATTTT. It yields the protein CASRISITRTSGGTQYF.

V is TRBV4-1 and J is TRBJ2-6, with 8 bases identical to TRBD1. The CDR3 totals 16 residues. V shed 0 bases, J shed 2 bases, and the junction held 0 bases outside the gene matches. Germline assignment: CDR1 MGHRA and CDR2 YSYEKL. The CDR3 coding sequence is TGCGCCAGCAGCCAAGAACAGGGGGCTGGGGCCAACGTCCTGACTTTC. This sequence encodes CASSQEQGAGANVLTF.

This clone has more than one count but fewer than ten. The chain employs TRBV18 and TRBJ1-4; tentative D call: TRBD1 (6 bases). The V and J ends lost 4 bases and 8 bases respectively, with 17 bases between them. Per the germline V gene, CDR1 is KGHSH and CDR2 is LQKENI. There are 15 residues in the CDR3. The chain's CDR3 is CASSRYTGFGEKLFF. The CDR3 DNA is TGTGCCAGCTCACGTTACACAGGGTTCGGGGAAAAACTGTTTTTT. The full variable domain, completed using reference TRBV18 and TRBJ1-4, is NAGVMQNPRHLVRRRGQEARLRCSPMKGHSHVYWYRQLPEEGLKFMVYLQKENIIDESGMPKERFSAEFPKEGPSILRIQQVVRGDSAAYFCASSRYTGFGEKLFFGSGTQLSVL.

The chain couples TRBV29-1 to TRBJ1-5; 10 bases map to TRBD1. The V gene's germline CDR1 is SQVTM and CDR2 ANQGSEA. V was pared by 6 bases and J by 4 bases, with 12 bases of the junction left unmatched. There are 16 residues in the CDR3. The CDR3 nucleotides read TGCAGCGTGGGGTTCGGGACAGGGGATACAAATCAGCCCCAGCATTTT. Amino acid sequence: CSVGFGTGDTNQPQHF.

The J gene is TRBJ1-5, the V gene TRBV9, with 7 nucleotides matching TRBD1. Germline assignment: CDR1 SGDLS and CDR2 YYNGEE. CDR3 length equals 15 residues. Losses at the gene ends were 2 bases for V and 10 bases for J; bases not matched to a gene: 12. The CDR3 bases are TGTGCCAGCAGCGTTGGGACAGCGGTTTCGAGTCCCCAGCATTTT. This encodes CASSVGTAVSSPQHF.

V is TRBV29-1 and J is TRBJ2-3; D not resolved. Germline loops: CDR1 SQVTM, CDR2 ANQGSEA. This CDR3 has 11 amino acids. V gave up 4 bases and J gave up 9 bases, with 11 bases separating them. The CDR3: CSVGGERTQYF. CDR3 in DNA: TGCAGCGTTGGAGGTGAGCGCACGCAGTATTTT.

The J gene is TRBJ2-3, the V gene TRBV24-1; weak D call: TRBD1 (6 bases). Germline V gene lookup returns CDR1 KGHDR and CDR2 SFDVKD. Trimming pared 7 bases from V and 0 bases from J, leaving 19 bases between. This CDR3 region has 17 residues. The CDR3 is CATRGTGLAASTDTQYF. CDR3 DNA sequence: TGTGCCACCAGGGGAACAGGGTTGGCAGCAAGCACAGATACGCAGTATTTT.

This clone was detected only a few times. V and J are TRBV28 and TRBJ2-1, with D possibly matching TRBD2 (5 bases). This CDR3 region has 15 residues. V gave up 4 bases and J gave up 2 bases, with 12 bases separating them. Germline V lookup: CDR1 MDHEN, CDR2 SYDVKM. The CDR3 DNA reads as TGTGCCAGCAGTTCCCCGGACTCGACCTACAATGAGCAGTTCTTC. Translation: CASSSPDSTYNEQFF.

The chain couples TRBV2 to TRBJ2-2, with 9 bases fitting TRBD2. Germline assignment: CDR1 SNHLY and CDR2 FYNNEI. J lost 5 bases, V lost 6 bases, and 7 bases had no gene match. This CDR3 is built from 15 residues. The CDR3 DNA reads TGTGCCAGCAGGATGCTAGCGGGGCGGACCGGGGAGCTGTTTTTT. The encoded protein is CASRMLAGRTGELFF.

This sequence joins TRBV5-1 and TRBJ1-6; D ambiguous. Germline V CDR1 and CDR2: SGHRS, YFSETQ. The germline V and J ends were trimmed by 0 bases and 6 bases, with 7 bases remaining between them. The CDR3 is made up of 14 amino acids. Here the CDR3 reads CASSLVPTNSPLHF. CDR3 nucleotides: TGCGCCAGCAGCTTGGTCCCTACTAATTCACCCCTCCACTTT.

The chain carries TRBV6-1 and TRBJ1-2; 9 nucleotides agree with TRBD1. The junction had 7 bases not matched to a gene; V was cut back by 0 bases and J by 8 bases. Germline CDR1 reads MNHNS; CDR2 reads SASEGT. The CDR3 runs 15 residues. DNA of the CDR3: TGTGCCAGCAGTGAAGCGCGAGGGACAGGGAAAGGCTACACCTTC. The encoded protein is CASSEARGTGKGYTF.

The V gene is TRBV30, the J gene TRBJ1-5; D is possibly TRBD1 (6 bases). The germline CDR1 and CDR2 sequences are GTSNPN and SVGIG (reference sequence). Trimming shortened V by 4 bases and J by 3 bases, and 10 bases separated the two germline ends. The CDR3 is 13 amino acids. The CDR3 sequence is CAWTKGVNQPQHF. The CDR3 DNA follows: TGTGCCTGGACGAAGGGGGTCAATCAGCCCCAGCATTTT.

J is TRBJ1-3 and V is TRBV10-2, with D maybe TRBD1 (6 bases). The CDR3 runs 14 residues. CDR1 and CDR2 (germline): WSHSY, SAAADI. Trimming took off 3 bases at V and 4 bases at J, with 10 bases between the two ends. The CDR3 sequence: CASSEQGWGNTIYF. The CDR3 DNA reads as TGCGCCAGCAGTGAACAGGGCTGGGGAAACACCATATATTTT.

This clone has ten or more counts. This chain joins TRBV7-8 and TRBJ1-5; TRBD1 is a possible D gene (5 bases). With 1 base removed from V and 6 bases from J, the gap between germline ends came to 7 bases. The CDR3 runs to 13 residues. In germline, CDR1 is SGHVS, CDR2 FQNEAQ. The CDR3 DNA sequence: TGTGCCAGCAGCTTAGAGGGGATTCAGCCCCAGCATTTT. Translated, it gives CASSLEGIQPQHF.

The CDR3 spells CASSSGAKNIQYF. In DNA form, the CDR3 reads TGTGCCAGCAGTTCCGGGGCCAAAAACATTCAGTACTTC. V is TRBV12-3 or TRBV12-4 and J is TRBJ2-4; D is unresolved. The V end was cut by 4 bases, the J end by 1 base, with 5 bases between. The CDR3 has 13 residues.

This clone was counted between two and nine times. The chain links TRBV6-5 to TRBJ2-3; TRBD2 agrees at 7 bases. V was pared by 9 bases and J by 0 bases, with 3 bases of the junction left unmatched. The germline V gene encodes CDR1 MNHEY and CDR2 SVGAGI. The CDR3 consists of 13 residues. CDR3 nucleotides: TGTGCCAGTACTAGCGATAGCACAGATACGCAGTATTTT. Protein product: CASTSDSTDTQYF.

The chain employs TRBV5-1 and TRBJ1-1; 7 positions match TRBD1. The V segment lost 6 bases and the J segment 2 bases; nucleotides outside the gene matches: 4. CDR1 SGHRS and CDR2 YFSETQ come from the germline V gene. The length of the CDR3 is 13 residues. The CDR3 spells CASKDRPNTEAFF. In DNA form, the CDR3 reads TGCGCCAGCAAGGACAGGCCAAACACTGAAGCTTTCTTT.

The J gene is TRBJ1-2, the V gene TRBV5-6; TRBD1 agrees at 7 bases. CDR1 SGHDT and CDR2 YYEEEE come from the germline V gene. CDR3 length: 14 residues. V was pared by 0 bases and J by 8 bases, with 7 bases of the junction left unmatched. In DNA, the CDR3 is TGTGCCAGCAGCTTGGCCGGGACAGTGGGCGGCTACACCTTC. Translating it yields CASSLAGTVGGYTF.

The chain couples TRBV11-2 to TRBJ2-3; TRBD2 might be the D (5 bases). The CDR3 length is 15 residues. CDR1 and CDR2 from the germline V gene are SGHAT and FQNNGV. Trimming took 3 bases from V and 4 from J, leaving 14 bases between them. The chain's CDR3 is CASSLGERRSDTQYF. The CDR3 nucleotides are TGTGCCAGCAGCTTGGGAGAAAGGAGGTCAGATACGCAGTATTTT. Full variable domain (outside the CDR3, taken from reference TRBV11-2 and TRBJ2-3): EAGVAQSPRYKIIEKRQSVAFWCNPISGHATLYWYQQILGQGPKLLIQFQNNGVVDDSQLPKDRFSAERLKGVDSTLKIQPAKLEDSAVYLCASSLGERRSDTQYFGPGTRLTVL.

The J gene is TRBJ2-7, the V gene TRBV29-1, with D perhaps TRBD1 (5 bases). Germline CDR1 SQVTM, CDR2 ANQGSEA. CDR3 length: 14 amino acids. V was trimmed by 0 bases and J by 2 bases, leaving 11 bases between them. CDR3 protein: CSVEDLGRAYEQYV. Written as DNA, the CDR3 is TGCAGCGTTGAAGATCTGGGCAGGGCCTACGAGCAGTACGTC.

The chain is built from TRBV28 and TRBJ1-2; 7 bases map to TRBD1. Per the germline V gene, CDR1 is MDHEN and CDR2 is SYDVKM. The V and J ends lost 5 bases and 4 bases, in that order; junction bases with no gene match: 7. The CDR3 consists of 14 residues. Here the CDR3 DNA reads TGTGCCAGCAGTAGAGGGGGCCCGACCTATGGCTACACCTTC. Its protein is CASSRGGPTYGYTF.

V usage is TRBV19 and J usage is TRBJ2-3; TRBD2 matches at 12 bases. CDR1 is LNHDA and CDR2 is SQIVND in the germline V gene (reference sequence). This CDR3 spans 16 amino acids. The V and J ends lost 4 bases and 6 bases, in that order; junction bases with no gene match: 8. The CDR3, as DNA: TGTGCCAGTAGTAACCAGCGTCTAGCGGGGGGGGATACGCAGTATTTT. It is translated as CASSNQRLAGGDTQYF.

This clone was detected a few times. This chain links TRBV11-2 with TRBJ2-1; 10 nucleotides line up with TRBD2. The CDR3 is 16 amino acids. After removal of 5 bases from V and 9 bases from J, the junction contained 13 bases not matched to a gene. Germline CDR1 and CDR2: SGHAT and FQNNGV. The DNA for the CDR3 is TGTGCCAGCAGCATAACCTCAGCGGGGGGGCCGGGTGAGCAGTTCTTC. Translating it yields CASSITSAGGPGEQFF.

The J gene is TRBJ2-7, the V gene TRBV7-2; 9 bases match TRBD1. Germline V CDR1 and CDR2: SGHTA, FQGNSA. Germline trimming cut 2 bases from V and 8 bases from J; bases unmatched to any gene: 10. The CDR3 extends over 15 amino acids. The CDR3 here is CASSLLGTGSEKQYF. The CDR3 DNA is TGTGCCAGCAGCTTATTGGGGACAGGGTCGGAGAAGCAGTACTTC.

The chain has TRBV19 and TRBJ2-1; 9 bases agree with TRBD2. V lost 3 bases, J lost 0 bases, and 6 bases stayed unmatched. CDR1 LNHDA and CDR2 SQIVND come from the germline V gene (reference sequence). The CDR3 runs to 17 residues. The CDR3 DNA sequence: TGTGCCAGTAGTATCCTTAGCGGGGGCCGCTCCTACAATGAGCAGTTCTTC. This sequence encodes CASSILSGGRSYNEQFF.